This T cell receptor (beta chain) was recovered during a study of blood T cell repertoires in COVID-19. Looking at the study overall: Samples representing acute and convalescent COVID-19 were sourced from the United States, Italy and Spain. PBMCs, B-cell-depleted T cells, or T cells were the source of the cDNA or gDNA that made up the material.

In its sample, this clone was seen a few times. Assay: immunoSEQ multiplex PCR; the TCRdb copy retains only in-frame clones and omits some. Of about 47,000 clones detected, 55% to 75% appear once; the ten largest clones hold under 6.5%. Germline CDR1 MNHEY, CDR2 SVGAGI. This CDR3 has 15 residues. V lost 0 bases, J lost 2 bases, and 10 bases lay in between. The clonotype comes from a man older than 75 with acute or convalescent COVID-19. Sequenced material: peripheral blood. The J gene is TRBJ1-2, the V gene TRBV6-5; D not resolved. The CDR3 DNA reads TGTGCCAGCAGTTACTCGCAACAGATGAACTATGGCTACACCTTC. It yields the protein CASSYSQQMNYGYTF.